The rows below give T cell receptor beta chains drawn from one sample of a study of CD8 T cells in Susac syndrome. Each CDR3 protein is one row after TCRdb ran MiXCR on the immunoSEQ multiplex PCR reads. The top ten clones hold about 0.52% of a sample with roughly 80,000 distinct CDR3 sequences, 90% to 95% of them seen once. What was sequenced was CD4+ T cells from PBMCs. These receptors all stem from a human donor with Susac syndrome. The CDR3 runs from the conserved cysteine through the conserved F or W. The D gene is left open where the match is weak. A clone size is listed for some rows: how often the clone was seen (once, few, many), or a class if it is expanded.

J,D,size,V,CDR3,DNA
TRBJ2-2,.,.,TRBV6-5,CASKRRRNTGELFF,TGTGCCAGCAAGCGCAGGCGAAACACCGGGGAGCTGTTTTTT
TRBJ2-3,TRBD2,.,TRBV6-1,CASSATSGVRTDTQYF,TGTGCCAGCAGCGCCACTAGCGGGGTTAGAACAGATACGCAGTATTTT
TRBJ2-7,TRBD1,.,TRBV7-2,CASRKDRGESYEQYF,TGTGCCAGCAGGAAGGACAGGGGCGAATCCTACGAGCAGTACTTC
TRBJ1-3,.,.,TRBV5-1,CASSLQTIDSGNTIYF,TGCGCCAGCAGCTTACAGACGATTGACTCTGGAAACACCATATATTTT
TRBJ2-1,TRBD1,few,TRBV6-1,CASSRPVGQGLNEQFF,TGTGCCAGCAGTCGACCCGTAGGACAGGGGTTGAATGAGCAGTTCTTC
TRBJ2-3,TRBD1,.,TRBV7-2,CASSRLQGARDTQYF,TGTGCCAGCAGCCGACTACAGGGGGCGAGGGATACGCAGTATTTT
TRBJ2-7,.,.,TRBV5-6,CASSEMTGRYEQYF,TGTGCCAGCAGCGAAATGACAGGACGATACGAGCAGTACTTC
TRBJ2-1,TRBD2,.,TRBV20-1,CSARDSASGRRSGHEQFF,TGCAGTGCTAGAGATTCGGCTAGCGGGAGACGGAGCGGGCATGAGCAGTTCTTC
TRBJ2-6,TRBD1,few,TRBV5-1,CASSLGGQGAGANVLTF,TGCGCCAGCAGCTTGGGAGGACAGGGGGCTGGGGCCAACGTCCTGACTTTC
TRBJ1-2,.,.,TRBV20-1,CSARDAREGFLPYGYTF,TGCAGTGCTAGAGACGCCCGGGAAGGGTTTTTACCCTATGGCTACACCTTC
TRBJ2-4,.,.,TRBV28,CASSRAGANIQYF,TGTGCCAGCAGCAGGGCTGGGGCAAACATTCAGTACTTC
TRBJ1-4,TRBD1,.,TRBV4-2,CASSQVGTDNEKLFF,TGTGCCAGCAGCCAAGTCGGGACAGATAATGAAAAACTGTTTTTT
TRBJ2-1,.,.,TRBV24-1,CATSDPGLRGDNEQFF,TGTGCCACCAGTGATCCCGGACTAAGGGGTGACAATGAGCAGTTCTTC
TRBJ2-3,TRBD2,.,TRBV25-1,CASSESPVAGITDTQYF,TGTGCCAGCAGTGAATCTCCGGTAGCGGGGATCACAGATACGCAGTATTTT
TRBJ2-7,TRBD2,.,TRBV7-2,CASSLVPGLARVEQYF,TGTGCCAGCAGCTTAGTCCCGGGACTAGCTCGGGTCGAGCAGTACTTC
TRBJ1-2,.,.,TRBV15,CATSRVRENYGYTF,TGTGCCACCAGCAGAGTGCGTGAGAACTATGGCTACACCTTC
TRBJ2-3,.,.,TRBV2,CASITRGAEPTDTQYF,TGTGCCAGCATCACCAGGGGCGCCGAACCCACAGATACGCAGTATTTT
TRBJ1-2,.,once,TRBV28,CASSTTVYGYTF,TGTGCCAGCAGTACGACAGTTTATGGCTACACCTTC
TRBJ1-6,.,.,TRBV20-1,CSARPGYNSPLHF,TGCAGTGCTAGACCAGGGTATAATTCACCCCTCCACTTT
TRBJ2-5,TRBD2,.,TRBV7-2,CASSSGLVGETQYF,TGTGCCAGCAGCTCGGGACTAGTTGGTGAGACCCAGTACTTC
TRBJ2-3,.,.,TRBV7-2,CASSFRGGDTDTQYF,TGTGCCAGCAGCTTTCGCGGCGGGGACACAGATACGCAGTATTTT
TRBJ2-3,.,.,TRBV11-2,CASSPDTDTQYF,TGTGCCAGCAGCCCGGATACAGATACGCAGTATTTT
TRBJ1-2,.,.,TRBV20-1,CSATPGYGYTF,TGCAGTGCTACACCGGGCTATGGCTACACCTTC
TRBJ1-1,TRBD1,.,TRBV3-1,CASSRSGGSTEAFF,TGTGCCAGCAGCCGCTCAGGGGGATCCACTGAAGCTTTCTTT
TRBJ1-1,.,.,TRBV6-5,CASRWRGVNTEAFF,TGTGCCAGCAGGTGGAGGGGCGTGAACACTGAAGCTTTCTTT
TRBJ1-6,TRBD1,.,TRBV15,CATSRRDRGYSPLHF,TGTGCCACCAGCCGCCGGGACAGGGGGTATTCACCCCTCCACTTT
TRBJ2-4,TRBD1,.,TRBV5-1,CASSDLGGENIQYF,TGCGCCAGCTCCGATCTAGGGGGCGAAAACATTCAGTACTTC
TRBJ1-1,.,.,TRBV19,CASRGWAEAFF,TGTGCCAGTAGGGGTTGGGCTGAAGCTTTCTTT
TRBJ2-3,TRBD2,.,TRBV7-2,CASSSGGPGADTQYF,TGTGCCAGCAGCTCGGGAGGGCCCGGAGCAGATACGCAGTATTTT
TRBJ1-1,.,.,TRBV19,CASSRPGKNTEAFF,TGTGCCAGTAGTAGGCCGGGGAAGAACACTGAAGCTTTCTTT
TRBJ1-4,.,once,TRBV11-2,CASSFGATNEKLFF,TGTGCCAGCAGCTTCGGAGCAACTAATGAAAAACTGTTTTTT
TRBJ1-5,TRBD1,.,TRBV20-1,CSASTGRNQPQHF,TGCAGTGCTTCGACAGGGCGAAATCAGCCCCAGCATTTT
TRBJ2-7,.,.,TRBV2,CASSFFYEQYF,TGTGCCAGCAGTTTCTTCTACGAGCAGTACTTC
TRBJ2-1,.,.,TRBV30,CAWNAFITSSKHEQFF,TGTGCCTGGAATGCATTTATTACCTCATCGAAGCATGAGCAGTTCTTC
TRBJ2-1,TRBD2,.,TRBV12-3/TRBV12-4,CASRGTSGGSNNEQFF,TGTGCCAGCAGGGGTACTAGCGGGGGGTCGAACAATGAGCAGTTCTTC
TRBJ2-4,.,.,TRBV7-2,CASSLGQGQNIQYF,TGTGCCAGCAGCTTAGGGCAGGGCCAAAACATTCAGTACTTC
TRBJ2-7,.,.,TRBV6-2/TRBV6-3,CASRGLPASYEQYF,TGTGCCAGCAGGGGACTTCCGGCTTCCTACGAGCAGTACTTC
TRBJ1-2,.,.,TRBV28,CASSYPGLPYGYTF,TGTGCCAGCAGTTACCCGGGTTTGCCGTATGGCTACACCTTC
TRBJ2-1,.,.,TRBV5-8,CASSQNPEGDEQFF,TGTGCCAGCAGCCAAAACCCAGAGGGAGATGAGCAGTTCTTC
TRBJ2-5,TRBD2,once,TRBV5-6,CASSFGTTQETQYF,TGTGCCAGCAGCTTCGGGACTACCCAAGAGACCCAGTACTTC
TRBJ1-1,.,.,TRBV6-5,CASRARDGEAFF,TGTGCCAGCAGGGCCCGGGACGGTGAAGCTTTCTTT
TRBJ1-1,.,once,TRBV27,CASSSGWTTEAFF,TGTGCCAGCAGTTCCGGCTGGACGACTGAAGCTTTCTTT
TRBJ2-1,.,once,TRBV12-3/TRBV12-4,CASSLNHGSYNEQFF,TGTGCCAGCAGCTTAAATCATGGCTCCTACAATGAGCAGTTCTTC
TRBJ2-6,.,.,TRBV7-8,CASSLAISGANVLTF,TGTGCCAGCAGCTTAGCGATCTCTGGGGCCAACGTCCTGACTTTC
TRBJ2-5,TRBD1,.,TRBV28,CASRSTGVETQYF,TGTGCCAGCAGGTCGACAGGGGTGGAGACCCAGTACTTC
TRBJ1-2,.,.,TRBV29-1,CSVDRGDYGYTF,TGCAGCGTGGACCGGGGCGACTATGGCTACACCTTC
TRBJ2-1,TRBD2,.,TRBV9,CASSAGLAGRSGDEQFF,TGTGCCAGCAGCGCGGGACTAGCGGGACGAAGTGGCGATGAGCAGTTCTTC
TRBJ2-1,.,.,TRBV18,CASSPGGEQFF,TGTGCCAGCTCCCCCGGAGGTGAGCAGTTCTTC
TRBJ1-5,.,.,TRBV12-3/TRBV12-4,CASSFGGPGQPQHF,TGTGCCAGCAGTTTTGGGGGGCCAGGGCAGCCCCAGCATTTT
TRBJ2-5,.,.,TRBV20-1,CSARPPKETQYF,TGCAGTGCTAGACCTCCAAAAGAGACCCAGTACTTC
TRBJ2-1,TRBD2,.,TRBV20-1,CSARVPRRAGVTLNEQFF,TGCAGTGCTAGAGTTCCCCGTAGAGCGGGAGTAACCTTGAATGAGCAGTTCTTC
TRBJ2-1,TRBD2,.,TRBV19,CASSTTTSGTREQFF,TGTGCCAGTAGTACTACGACTAGCGGGACCAGGGAGCAGTTCTTC
TRBJ2-7,.,.,TRBV7-2,CASSLGRTPMGEQYF,TGTGCCAGCAGCTTAGGGAGGACGCCGATGGGGGAGCAGTACTTC
TRBJ2-5,TRBD2,.,TRBV6-1,CASRVYSSGGSQETQYF,TGTGCCAGCAGAGTCTACTCTAGCGGGGGGTCCCAAGAGACCCAGTACTTC